Listed below are T cell receptor beta chains from one sample, sequenced in a study of cytomegalovirus exposure and HLA in healthy donors. Data came from immunoSEQ multiplex PCR; TCRdb stores just in-frame clones and leaves some out. The sample consists of some 180,000 clones, approximately 85% of them appearing once. Sequenced sample: PBMCs. All receptors come from a woman aged 45-65 years in good health and CMV-seronegative. CDR3s include the opening cysteine and the closing phenylalanine or tryptophan. D genes are given only for firm matches. Size is stated for part of the rows, as once, few or many counts, or as a class when the clone is expanded.

TRBV4-1	TRBD2	TRBJ2-7	-	CASSQPSGSGHEQYF	TGCGCCAGCAGCCAGCCAAGCGGGAGCGGCCACGAGCAGTACTTC
TRBV7-8	TRBD1	TRBJ2-7	-	CASSINRGEQYF	TGTGCCAGCAGCATAAACAGGGGCGAGCAGTACTTC
TRBV28	TRBD2	TRBJ2-7	-	CASSLGGGSSYEQYF	TGTGCCAGCAGTTTAGGGGGGGGGAGCTCCTACGAGCAGTACTTC
TRBV27	-	TRBJ1-1	-	CASSLIPGVTEAFF	TGTGCCAGCAGTTTAATCCCCGGGGTCACTGAAGCTTTCTTT
TRBV5-4	TRBD1	TRBJ1-4	few	CASSLKTGNEKLFF	TGTGCCAGCAGCTTGAAGACAGGGAATGAAAAACTGTTTTTT
TRBV7-9	TRBD1	TRBJ2-7	-	CASSLADRLSYEQYF	TGTGCCAGCAGCTTAGCGGACAGGCTCTCCTACGAGCAGTACTTC
TRBV6-4	-	TRBJ1-2	few	CASSGGGYYGYTF	TGTGCCAGCAGTGGGGGCGGATACTATGGCTACACCTTC
TRBV30	TRBD2	TRBJ2-5	-	CAWRKGLAPREQYF	TGTGCCTGGAGGAAGGGACTAGCGCCTCGGGAGCAGTACTTC
TRBV19	TRBD2	TRBJ2-2	-	CASKDWGARPGGRARVTGELFF	TGTGCCAGTAAGGACTGGGGGGCGAGACCGGGCGGGAGGGCCCGTGTCACCGGGGAGCTGTTTTTT
TRBV9	-	TRBJ2-5	-	CASSALGAVQETQYF	TGTGCCAGCAGCGCCCTCGGCGCGGTTCAAGAGACCCAGTACTTC
TRBV9	TRBD2	TRBJ2-3	-	CASSPRLAGGTDTQYF	TGTGCCAGCAGCCCTCGACTAGCGGGAGGTACAGATACGCAGTATTTT
TRBV27	-	TRBJ1-1	-	CASSLFAGLENTEAFF	TGTGCCAGCAGTTTATTCGCGGGGCTCGAGAACACTGAAGCTTTCTTT
TRBV5-1	TRBD2	TRBJ2-2	-	CASSLVASGTRYTGELFF	TGCGCCAGCAGCTTGGTGGCTAGCGGAACCCGTTACACCGGGGAGCTGTTTTTT
TRBV7-6	TRBD1	TRBJ1-5	-	CASSDRQGVSQPQHF	TGTGCCAGCAGCGATAGACAGGGTGTCAGTCAGCCCCAGCATTTT
TRBV29-1	TRBD1	TRBJ2-5	few	CSARLQQGIETQYF	TGCAGCGCCCGCCTACAACAGGGGATAGAGACCCAGTACTTC
TRBV27	-	TRBJ1-3	-	CASKTAPGNTIYF	TGTGCCAGCAAAACAGCCCCTGGAAACACCATATATTTT
TRBV9	TRBD1	TRBJ2-5	-	CASSVVVGQGKETQYF	TGTGCCAGCAGCGTAGTTGTCGGACAGGGAAAAGAGACCCAGTACTTC
TRBV11-2	TRBD1	TRBJ2-1	-	CASSPGGFSYNEQFF	TGTGCCAGCAGCCCAGGGGGCTTCTCCTACAATGAGCAGTTCTTC
TRBV9	-	TRBJ1-3	-	CASSVGPGGGYTIYF	TGTGCCAGCAGCGTAGGTCCGGGGGGCGGGTACACCATATATTTT
TRBV28	TRBD1	TRBJ2-7	-	CASSDRDRVYEQYF	TGTGCCAGCAGTGACCGGGACAGGGTCTACGAGCAGTACTTC
TRBV11-1	TRBD2	TRBJ2-7	-	CASSLAPGLAGGEQYF	TGTGCCAGCAGCTTAGCGCCGGGACTAGCGGGAGGCGAGCAGTACTTC
TRBV27	-	TRBJ2-7	-	CASRSTPSYEQYF	TGTGCCAGCAGATCGACACCCTCCTACGAGCAGTACTTC
TRBV9	-	TRBJ1-1	once	CASNPAQGTNTEAFF	TGTGCCAGCAACCCAGCCCAGGGGACGAACACTGAAGCTTTCTTT
TRBV30	-	TRBJ1-2	-	CAWSVWGQGTF	-
TRBV7-9	-	TRBJ2-1	-	CASSLGGIPRGEQFF	TGTGCCAGCAGCTTGGGCGGGATCCCCCGGGGTGAGCAGTTCTTC
TRBV28	TRBD1	TRBJ1-6	-	CASRTGGDNSPLHF	TGTGCCAGCAGAACAGGGGGAGACAATTCACCCCTCCACTTT